These T cell receptor beta chains were read from a single sample in a study of T cell responses to AZD1222 COVID-19 vaccine. Sequenced by immunoSEQ multiplex PCR; TCRdb stores in-frame clones only, minus some. The repertoire consists of some 100,000 clones, with around nine tenths occurring once and the leading ten covering approximately 15%. The sequenced sample was peripheral blood, obtained on day 0 of AZD1222 vaccination. These receptors were taken from an adult in good health. Both conserved end residues are part of each CDR3. A D gene is named only where the DNA matches it firmly. Size values are once, few and many counts, or a class for expanded clones, and some rows have none.

v_gene: TRBV20-1; abundance: .; j_gene: TRBJ2-7; d_gene: .; CDR3nt: TGCAGTGCTAGTACAGGACCGAACGAGCAGTACTTC; CDR3aa: CSASTGPNEQYF
v_gene: TRBV5-1; abundance: .; j_gene: TRBJ1-3; d_gene: TRBD1; CDR3nt: TGCGCCAGCAGTCCCGGGACAGAAGGAAACACCATATATTTT; CDR3aa: CASSPGTEGNTIYF
v_gene: TRBV5-6; abundance: once; j_gene: TRBJ1-6; d_gene: .; CDR3nt: TGTGCCAGCAGCTGGACCGGGAATTATAATTCACCCCTCCACTTT; CDR3aa: CASSWTGNYNSPLHF
v_gene: TRBV19; abundance: .; j_gene: TRBJ1-4; d_gene: .; CDR3nt: TGTGCCAGCCGCAGAGGAGGGGCGGGTAATGAAAAACTGTTTTTT; CDR3aa: CASRRGGAGNEKLFF
v_gene: TRBV7-3; abundance: .; j_gene: TRBJ2-7; d_gene: TRBD2; CDR3nt: TGTGCCAGCAGCTCTATGGGACGACTAGCGGGACGGGACTACGAGCAGTACTTC; CDR3aa: CASSSMGRLAGRDYEQYF
v_gene: TRBV10-1; abundance: .; j_gene: TRBJ2-6; d_gene: .; CDR3nt: TGCGCCAGCAGCCAACAGGGCAGGAAGAGCTCTGGGGCCAACGTCCTGACTTTC; CDR3aa: CASSQQGRKSSGANVLTF
v_gene: TRBV5-4; abundance: .; j_gene: TRBJ2-7; d_gene: TRBD2; CDR3nt: TGTGCCAGCAGCTTGCGACTAGCGGGAGGGAAAAGCTCCTACGAGCAGTACTTC; CDR3aa: CASSLRLAGGKSSYEQYF
v_gene: TRBV5-1; abundance: .; j_gene: TRBJ2-3; d_gene: TRBD1; CDR3nt: TGCGCCAGCAAGCAGGGGGCCGAGACAGATACGCAGTATTTT; CDR3aa: CASKQGAETDTQYF
v_gene: TRBV13; abundance: .; j_gene: TRBJ2-2; d_gene: TRBD2; CDR3nt: TGTGCCAGCAGCTCCACTAGCGGGATCACCGGGGAGCTGTTTTTT; CDR3aa: CASSSTSGITGELFF
v_gene: TRBV11-2; abundance: .; j_gene: TRBJ2-7; d_gene: TRBD2; CDR3nt: TGTGCCAGCAGCGTCCACGGGACTAGCGGATACAAACTGTCCTACGAGCAGTACTTC; CDR3aa: CASSVHGTSGYKLSYEQYF
v_gene: TRBV27; abundance: few; j_gene: TRBJ2-5; d_gene: TRBD2; CDR3nt: TGTGCCAGCGCCCCCGGTGGAGCGGGGGAAGAGACCCAGTACTTC; CDR3aa: CASAPGGAGEETQYF
v_gene: TRBV7-3; abundance: .; j_gene: TRBJ2-3; d_gene: TRBD1; CDR3nt: TGTGCCAGCAGCCAGGGGGCTAGCGAGACTACAGATACGCAGTATTTT; CDR3aa: CASSQGASETTDTQYF
v_gene: TRBV29-1; abundance: .; j_gene: TRBJ1-2; d_gene: TRBD1; CDR3nt: TGCAGCGTTGCCCTCAGGGGGCCATCGTTGAAAGGCTACACCTTC; CDR3aa: CSVALRGPSLKGYTF